This TCR beta chain was captured in a study of neurological immune-mediated disorders. The sample holds many counts of this clonotype. The time point: longitudinal time-point 2. TCRdb called the 5' RACE reads again in MiXCR, with one record for every CDR3 protein. The sample lists approximately 85,000 distinct CDR3 sequences, around 13% seen once, with roughly 4.8% in the top ten. The TCR was taken from a female donor with HTLV-1-associated myelopathy (HAM/TSP). Sequencing input: PBMCs.

In DNA form, the CDR3 reads TGCAGTGCTAGAGGAATCGGACAAGAGACCCAGTACTTC. Amino acid sequence: CSARGIGQETQYF. This sequence joins TRBV20-1 and TRBJ2-5, with D hard to call. The CDR3 is made up of 13 amino acids. With 1 base removed from V and 2 bases from J, the gap between germline ends came to 8 bases. Germline values: CDR1 DFQATT, CDR2 SNEGSKA (reference sequence).